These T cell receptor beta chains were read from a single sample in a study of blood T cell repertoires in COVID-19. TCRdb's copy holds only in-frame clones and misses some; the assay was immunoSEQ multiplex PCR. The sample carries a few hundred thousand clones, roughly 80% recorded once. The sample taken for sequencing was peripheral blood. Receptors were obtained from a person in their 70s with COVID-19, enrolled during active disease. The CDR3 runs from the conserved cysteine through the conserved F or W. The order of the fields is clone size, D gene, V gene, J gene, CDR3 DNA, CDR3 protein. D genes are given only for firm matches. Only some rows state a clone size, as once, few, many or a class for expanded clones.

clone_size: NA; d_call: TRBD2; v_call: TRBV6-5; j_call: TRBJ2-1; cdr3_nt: TGTGCCACCCAAAGAAGGGGGGGACTAGCGGGAGTTTGGCTCTTC; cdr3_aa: CATQRRGGLAGVWLF
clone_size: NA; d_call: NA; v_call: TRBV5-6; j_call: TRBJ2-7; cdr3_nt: TGTGCCAGCACCTTTCGGGGTCGGAACGAGCAGTACTTC; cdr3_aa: CASTFRGRNEQYF
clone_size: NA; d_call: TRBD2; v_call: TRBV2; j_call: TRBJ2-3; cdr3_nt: TGTGCCAGCAGGCCCGGGACTAGCGGGAGGGCTGCAGATACGCAGTATTTT; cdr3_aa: CASRPGTSGRAADTQYF
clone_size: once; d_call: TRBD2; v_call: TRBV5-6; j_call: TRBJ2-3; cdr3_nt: TGTGCCAGCGACCTAGCGGGGGGGCCGGGGAGAGATACGCAGTATTTT; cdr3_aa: CASDLAGGPGRDTQYF
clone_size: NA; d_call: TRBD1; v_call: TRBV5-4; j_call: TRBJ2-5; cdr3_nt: TGTGCCAGCAGCCTGACAGGGATTTTGGAGACCCAGTACTTC; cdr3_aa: CASSLTGILETQYF
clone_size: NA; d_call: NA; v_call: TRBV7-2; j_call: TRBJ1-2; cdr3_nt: TGTGCCAGCAGCTTCAAGTCGGGAGCAGGGCGTTCCGACTATGGCTACACCTTC; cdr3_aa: CASSFKSGAGRSDYGYTF
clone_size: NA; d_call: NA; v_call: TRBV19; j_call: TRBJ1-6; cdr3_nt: TGTGCCACCGCGGAGGGGAGCTATAATTCACCCCTCCACTTT; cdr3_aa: CATAEGSYNSPLHF
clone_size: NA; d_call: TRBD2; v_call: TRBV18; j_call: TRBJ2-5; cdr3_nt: TGTGCCAGCTCACCATTGGCTAGCGGACTCCAAGAGACCCAGTACTTC; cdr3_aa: CASSPLASGLQETQYF
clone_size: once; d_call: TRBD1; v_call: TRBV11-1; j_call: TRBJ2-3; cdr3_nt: TGTGCCAGCAGCCCCGGGACAGGAACCATTCAGACGCAGTATTTT; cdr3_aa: CASSPGTGTIQTQYF
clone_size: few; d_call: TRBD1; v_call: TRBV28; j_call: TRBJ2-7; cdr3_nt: TGTGCCAGCGGGACAGGGGGCGCCTACGAGCAGTACTTC; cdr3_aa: CASGTGGAYEQYF
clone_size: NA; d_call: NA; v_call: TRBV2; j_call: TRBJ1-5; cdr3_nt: TGTGCCAGCAGACAGCAAATCAATCAGCCCCAGCATTTT; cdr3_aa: CASRQQINQPQHF
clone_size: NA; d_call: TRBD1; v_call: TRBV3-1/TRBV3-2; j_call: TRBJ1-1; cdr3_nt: TGTGCCAGCAGCCAGGAACCGACAGGGGACACTGAAGCTTTCTTT; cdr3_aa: CASSQEPTGDTEAFF
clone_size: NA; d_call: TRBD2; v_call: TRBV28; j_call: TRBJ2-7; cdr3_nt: TGTGCCAGCAGTTTACTAGCGGGACCACGTCTCAAAGAGCAGTACTTC; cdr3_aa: CASSLLAGPRLKEQYF
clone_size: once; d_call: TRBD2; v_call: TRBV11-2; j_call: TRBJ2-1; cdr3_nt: TGTGCCAGCGGCACATTCGGGGGGGCCCACAATGAGCAGTTCTTC; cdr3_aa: CASGTFGGAHNEQFF
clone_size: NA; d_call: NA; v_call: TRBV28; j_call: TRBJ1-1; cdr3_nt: TGTGCCAGCAGTCTAACTCAGAACACTGAAGCTTTCTTT; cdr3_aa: CASSLTQNTEAFF
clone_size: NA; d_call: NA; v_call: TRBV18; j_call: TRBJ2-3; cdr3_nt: TGTGCCAGCTCATCGACAGCCACAGATACGCAGTATTTT; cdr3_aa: CASSSTATDTQYF
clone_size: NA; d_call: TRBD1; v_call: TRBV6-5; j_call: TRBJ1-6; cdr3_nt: TGTGCCAGCAGTTACGCGGGACAGGGGGGGAATTCACCCCTCCACTTT; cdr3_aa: CASSYAGQGGNSPLHF
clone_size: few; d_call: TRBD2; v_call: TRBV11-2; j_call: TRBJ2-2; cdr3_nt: TGTGCCAGCAGCCCAATGAGACTAGCGCGGAAAACCGGGGAGCTGTTTTTT; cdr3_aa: CASSPMRLARKTGELFF
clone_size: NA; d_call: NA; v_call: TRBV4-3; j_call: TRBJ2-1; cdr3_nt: TGCGCCAGCAGCCAAGACGGCGGGGTGGATGAGCAGTTCTTC; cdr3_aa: CASSQDGGVDEQFF
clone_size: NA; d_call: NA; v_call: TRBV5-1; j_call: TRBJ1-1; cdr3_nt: TGCGCCAGCAGCCCCGGGGTGGAAACTGAAGCTTTCTTT; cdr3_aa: CASSPGVETEAFF
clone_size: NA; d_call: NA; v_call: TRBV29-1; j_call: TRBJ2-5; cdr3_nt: TGCAGCGTTGCTTGGGGGCGGGCAGAGACCCAGTACTTC; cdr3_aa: CSVAWGRAETQYF
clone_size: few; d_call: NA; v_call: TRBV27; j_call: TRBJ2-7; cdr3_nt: TGTGCCAGCAGTTGGTCCAGTCTCTCCTACGAGCAGTACTTC; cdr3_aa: CASSWSSLSYEQYF
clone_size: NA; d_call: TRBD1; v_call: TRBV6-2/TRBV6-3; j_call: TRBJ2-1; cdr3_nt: TGTGCCAGCATCCCGGGATCTGGGACAGTATCCTACAATGAGCAGTTCTTC; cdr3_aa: CASIPGSGTVSYNEQFF
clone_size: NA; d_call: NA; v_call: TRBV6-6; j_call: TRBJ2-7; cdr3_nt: TGTGCCAGCAGTACCACTAGTCCCTACGTCGAGCAGTACTTC; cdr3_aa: CASSTTSPYVEQYF
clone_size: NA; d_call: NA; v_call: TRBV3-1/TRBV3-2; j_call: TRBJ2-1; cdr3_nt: TGTGCCAGCAGCCCCCAAAGGCGGGCTGAGCAGTTCTTC; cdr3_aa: CASSPQRRAEQFF
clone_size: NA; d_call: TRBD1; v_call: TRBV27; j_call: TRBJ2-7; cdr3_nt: TGTGCCAGCAGTTCACAGGGGTACGAGCAGTACTTC; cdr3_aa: CASSSQGYEQYF
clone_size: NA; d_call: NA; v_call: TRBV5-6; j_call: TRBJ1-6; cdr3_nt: TGTGCCAGCAGCTTGGGCAGGGCAGATTCACCCCTCCACTTT; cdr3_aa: CASSLGRADSPLHF
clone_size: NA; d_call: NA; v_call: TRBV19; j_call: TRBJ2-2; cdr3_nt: TGTGCCAGTAGTTCTGGGGGAGGTTTCGGGGAGCTGTTTTTT; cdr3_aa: CASSSGGGFGELFF
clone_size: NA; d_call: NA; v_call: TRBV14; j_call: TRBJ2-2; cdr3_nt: TGTGCCAGCAGCCAAGCGGGAACCGGGGAGCTGTTTTTT; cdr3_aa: CASSQAGTGELFF
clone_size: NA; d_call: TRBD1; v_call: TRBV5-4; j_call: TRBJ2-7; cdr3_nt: TGTGCCAGCAGCTTAAACGAACGGGACAGGGACTACGAGCAGTACTTC; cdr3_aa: CASSLNERDRDYEQYF
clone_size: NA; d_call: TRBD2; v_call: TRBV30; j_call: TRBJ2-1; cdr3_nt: TGTGCCTGGAGTCGGGAGGGCCTCTACAATGAGCAGTTCTTC; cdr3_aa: CAWSREGLYNEQFF
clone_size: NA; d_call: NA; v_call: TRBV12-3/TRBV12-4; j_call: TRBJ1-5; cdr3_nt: TGTGCCAGCAGCGCGGTACTCAATCAGCCCCAGCATTTT; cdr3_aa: CASSAVLNQPQHF
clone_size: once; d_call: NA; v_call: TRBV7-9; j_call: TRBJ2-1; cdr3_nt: TGTGCCAGCAGCTTAGGAGAGTACAGAATCTACAATGAGCAGTTCTTC; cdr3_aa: CASSLGEYRIYNEQFF
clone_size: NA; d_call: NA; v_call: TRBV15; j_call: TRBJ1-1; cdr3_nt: TGTGCCACCAGCGGCGGGACGGCTTACACTGAAGCTTTCTTT; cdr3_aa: CATSGGTAYTEAFF
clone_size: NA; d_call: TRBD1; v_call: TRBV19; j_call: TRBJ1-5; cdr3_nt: TGTGCCAGTAGTATCAGTGACAGGGGGCCCCTGAGCAATCAGCCCCAGCATTTT; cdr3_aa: CASSISDRGPLSNQPQHF